This T cell receptor beta chain was captured in a study of T cell responses to AZD1222 COVID-19 vaccine. Regarding this clone: No antigen is known for it.

Study-level results: Spike regions recognized by vaccine-associated CD4 TCRs spanned the protein, led by 160-218 and 743-854. Spike-specific TCR breadth rose after two AZD1222 doses, and depth rose as well.

The CDR3 sequence is 13 residues long. The ends lost 7 bases at V and 4 bases at J; junction bases unmatched: 5. Generated by immunoSEQ multiplex PCR, the TCRdb table keeps only in-frame clones and is missing some. The sample consists of 130,000 to 150,000 clones, approximately 78% of them appearing once. This receptor was taken from an adult in good health. Sample: peripheral blood, taken on day 0 of MenACWY control vaccination. The V gene is TRBV12-3 or TRBV12-4, the J gene TRBJ2-3; 7 nucleotides line up with TRBD2. The CDR3 protein is CASKLASPDTQYF. Here the CDR3 DNA reads TGTGCCAGCAAACTAGCGTCCCCAGATACGCAGTATTTT.